These T cell receptor beta chains were read from a single sample in a study of T cells in Graves' hyperthyroidism and ophthalmopathy. A single record per CDR3 protein comes from TCRdb applying MiXCR to the multiplex PCR reads. The sample holds roughly 710,000 distinct CDR3 sequences, 35% seen once. Sequenced input: blood. These receptors all stem from a woman in her 40s with Graves' hyperthyroidism. CDR3s include the opening cysteine and the closing phenylalanine or tryptophan. D genes are given only for firm matches. A clone size is listed for some rows: how often the clone was seen (once, few, many), or a class if it is expanded.

d_gene	j_gene	abundance	v_gene	CDR3nt	CDR3aa
-	TRBJ1-1	-	TRBV25-1	TGTGCCTCGGAAGGGGGAGTTGAAGCTTTCTTT	CASEGGVEAFF
TRBD1	TRBJ1-1	-	TRBV7-2	TGTGCCAGCAGCTACAGGGGAGTCACTGAAGCTTTCTTT	CASSYRGVTEAFF
-	TRBJ1-5	few	TRBV5-1	TGCGCCAGCAGCTTGGTACCGGGTTTCGGAAGCAATCAGCCCCAGCATTTT	CASSLVPGFGSNQPQHF
TRBD2	TRBJ2-7	few	TRBV7-3	TGTGCCAGCAGTCCCCGGGGAGGGCCGTACGAGCAGTACTTC	CASSPRGGPYEQYF
TRBD2	TRBJ2-5	many	TRBV5-8	TGTGCCAGCAGCTTGGGTCTAGCGGGGTGGAAGACCCAGTACTTC	CASSLGLAGWKTQYF
-	TRBJ1-5	-	TRBV6-5	TGTGCCAGCAGTTACTCTTGGCCGACCCCTCAGGGAGGTCAGCCCCAGCATTTT	CASSYSWPTPQGGQPQHF
TRBD2	TRBJ2-1	-	TRBV2	TGTGCCAGCAGTGAAGAGACTAGCTATCCTTCCGAGCAGTTCTTC	CASSEETSYPSEQFF
-	TRBJ2-7	few	TRBV7-9	TGTGCCAGCACCACGAGGGCAGATTACTACGAGCAGTACTTC	CASTTRADYYEQYF
TRBD2	TRBJ2-7	-	TRBV10-1	TGCGCCAGCAGTGCCCCATTAGCGGGGGGCCCTACTCTCCAGTACTTC	CASSAPLAGGPTLQYF
-	TRBJ1-1	few	TRBV7-9	TGTGCCAGCAGCTTAGTACTCGAGGGAATGAACACTGAAGCTTTCTTT	CASSLVLEGMNTEAFF
-	TRBJ2-1	-	TRBV20-1	TGCAGTGCTAGGCCGGAGGACCCGTGGCATGAGCAGTTCTTC	CSARPEDPWHEQFF
-	TRBJ2-2	-	TRBV5-1	TGCGCCAGCAGCTTGGCCGGGACTCAGAGCACCGGGGAGCTGTTTTTT	CASSLAGTQSTGELFF
TRBD2	TRBJ2-7	-	TRBV12-3/TRBV12-4	TGTGCCAGCGTTGGGGTCCGGGGGGGCTCCTACGAGCAGTACTTC	CASVGVRGGSYEQYF
-	TRBJ2-2	few	TRBV6-5	TGTGCCAGCAGCCCGTCCCAGAGGAACACCGGGGAGCTGTTTTTT	CASSPSQRNTGELFF
-	TRBJ2-7	many	TRBV7-2	TGTGCCAGCAGCTTAGGCGGTGCGATTCGTGAGCTGTTGTACGAGCAGTACTTC	CASSLGGAIRELLYEQYF
TRBD1	TRBJ1-2	-	TRBV27	TGTGCCAGCAGTTCTTCAGGGGGCGCGGACTATGGCTACACCTTC	CASSSSGGADYGYTF
-	TRBJ1-1	-	TRBV2	TGTGCCAGCAGTTTTTATAGCCGCGGGGACTTAGGCACTGAAGCTTTCTTT	CASSFYSRGDLGTEAFF
-	TRBJ1-2	many	TRBV7-9	TGTGCCAGCAGCCCGAGGGACTTAGCTCATGGCTACACCTTC	CASSPRDLAHGYTF
TRBD1	TRBJ1-3	many	TRBV19	TGTGCCAGTAGCCTGGACAGGGCTAGCTCTGGAAACACCATATATTTT	CASSLDRASSGNTIYF
TRBD1	TRBJ2-7	-	TRBV6-5	TGTGCCAGCAGTTACTCGAGCAGGGGGCCCTACGAGCAGTACTTC	CASSYSSRGPYEQYF
-	TRBJ1-6	many	TRBV12-3/TRBV12-4	TGTGCCAGCAGGGGATACAGGAACTATAATTCACCCCTCCACTTT	CASRGYRNYNSPLHF
-	TRBJ1-1	many	TRBV19	TGTGCCAGTAGTATTGCAGCCTTAAACACTGAAGCTTTCTTT	CASSIAALNTEAFF
-	TRBJ2-2	few	TRBV7-2	TGTGCCAGCAGTCTGGGCGGGATCGACACCGGGGAGCTGTTTTTT	CASSLGGIDTGELFF
TRBD2	TRBJ2-2	-	TRBV6-6	TGTGCCAGCAGTTACTCACGCGGGGGGGCTGACACCGGGGAGCTGTTTTTT	CASSYSRGGADTGELFF
-	TRBJ2-7	-	TRBV12-3/TRBV12-4	TGTGCCAGCAGTTCCGGGACACTGGTCTACCAGCAGTACTTC	CASSSGTLVYQQYF
-	TRBJ1-2	many	TRBV9	TGTGCCAGCAGCGTAGCTGGGTCTCCAGGGAATGGCTACACCTTC	CASSVAGSPGNGYTF
-	TRBJ1-6	many	TRBV10-3	TGTGCCATCAGTGAGTCGCAGGGCCGAGAGTCACCCCTCCACTTT	CAISESQGRESPLHF
-	TRBJ2-6	-	TRBV7-3	TGTGCCAGCAGCCCAGGGGGGGTTGGGGCCAACGTCCTGACTTTC	CASSPGGVGANVLTF
-	TRBJ2-7	many	TRBV29-1	TGCAGCGTTGTAGGCAGGGCCTCCTACGAGCAGTACTTC	CSVVGRASYEQYF
-	TRBJ1-2	many	TRBV7-8	TGTGCCAGCAGCTTGGAACTGCAGGGCTACACCTTC	CASSLELQGYTF
-	TRBJ2-5	-	TRBV28	TGTGCCAGCAGTATCCTTCAGGGCAGGGAGACCCAGTACTTC	CASSILQGRETQYF
-	TRBJ1-2	many	TRBV20-1	TGCAGTGCTAAAACAGACCAGACCAACTATGGCTACACCTTC	CSAKTDQTNYGYTF
-	TRBJ1-4	many	TRBV25-1	TGTGCCAGCAGTGAATGGACGAGTGAAAAACTGTTTTTT	CASSEWTSEKLFF
-	TRBJ1-2	-	TRBV10-3	TGTGCCATCAGCGGACAGCCGAATCAGGTTGGCTACACCTTC	CAISGQPNQVGYTF
TRBD1	TRBJ2-6	many	TRBV10-2	TGCGCCAGCACCCGGGACAGGGGGAGCTCTGGGGCCAACGTCCTGACTTTC	CASTRDRGSSGANVLTF
TRBD1	TRBJ1-2	many	TRBV2	TGTGCCAGCATCGACAGGGTCAACTTTGGCTACACCTTC	CASIDRVNFGYTF
-	TRBJ1-5	few	TRBV7-2	TGTGCCAGCAGTCCTCGGGGGTTTGCTGGTCAGCCCCAGCATTTT	CASSPRGFAGQPQHF
-	TRBJ1-2	many	TRBV29-1	TGCAGCGTCGCCCTACCGGACTATGGCTACACCTTC	CSVALPDYGYTF
TRBD1	TRBJ2-5	once	TRBV2	TGTGCCAGCAGGGGAAACGACAGGGGTGGGGGGGAGACCCAGTACTTC	CASRGNDRGGGETQYF
-	TRBJ1-2	once	TRBV10-3	TGTGCCATCAGGGGTGGAGGAATCAACTATGGCTACACCTTC	CAIRGGGINYGYTF
TRBD1	TRBJ2-7	-	TRBV7-9	TGTGCCAGCAGCCTTCCCGGGACAGGGGTCGGAATAGCCTACGAGCAGTACTTC	CASSLPGTGVGIAYEQYF